Sequencing of this T cell receptor beta chain was carried out in a study of Ad26.COV2.S vaccination and SARS-CoV-2 variants. Study background: Sample donor was a member of the COV1001 Ad26.COV2.S trial arm. Ad26.COV2.S shots went into the muscle once or twice, 56 days apart.

Notes on the study in general: Once vaccination had occurred, spike-specific CD8+ and CD4+ T cell responses reportedly showed substantial breadth. Vaccinated and placebo-treated recipients had similar non-spike TCR breadth.

Measured with immunoSEQ multiplex PCR; TCRdb has only the in-frame clones, and not every one. The profile shows some 340,000 clones, about 86% of them singletons. The treatment was: around 19 received Ad26.COV2.S at low or high dose, single or two shots; about 5 received placebo; per-sample allocation not given. Specimen acquisition occurred on day 63 following the initial vaccine or placebo injection. A note on this clone: Its antigen is as yet unknown.

CDR3 length equals 13 residues. V lost 9 bases, J lost 7 bases, and 14 bases lay in between. CDR1 is SGDLS and CDR2 is YYNGEE in the germline V gene. The clonotype was recovered from a person between 18 and 60 years old who received the Ad26.COV2.S COVID-19 vaccine or a placebo. The source material was peripheral blood, sampled in a trial of Ad26.COV2.S vaccine versus placebo. The chain is built from TRBV9 and TRBJ1-6; no reliable D call. Here the CDR3 DNA reads TGTGCCACCACCATGATGACAAATTCACCCCTCCACTTT. Its protein is CATTMMTNSPLHF.